This TCR beta chain was retrieved from a study of cytomegalovirus exposure and HLA in healthy donors. Notes on the study in general: Researchers catalogued 150 or so TCR beta chains as cytomegalovirus-associated. In a later analysis, an Asian-associated ancestry cluster reportedly showed fewer N-insertions than the approximately 610-donor mean.

PCR was performed using 60 Vbeta and 13 Jbeta primers. Data came from immunoSEQ multiplex PCR; TCRdb stores just in-frame clones and leaves some out. The profile shows roughly 190,000 clones, approximately 78% of them singletons. The CDR3 sequence is 17 residues long. Germline CDR1 is KGHSH and CDR2 is LQKENI. V was trimmed by 3 bases and J by 0 bases, leaving 17 bases between them. Concerning this clone: Its cognate antigen is unknown.

The chain carries TRBV18 and TRBJ1-2, with D possibly TRBD1 on 5 matching bases. The TCR comes from a woman aged 30 to 39 in good health and CMV-seropositive. The sequenced material came from PBMCs. CDR3 bases: TGTGCCAGCTCACCGACCAGGGAATCTGGAGCTAACTATGGCTACACCTTC. Its protein is CASSPTRESGANYGYTF.